This TCR beta chain originates from a study of a mutant IDH1 vaccine in newly diagnosed glioma. In the study overall: Vaccinations were initiated 4-6 weeks following radiotherapy alone, or were given together with temozolomide cycles.

Germline CDR1 SGDLS, CDR2 YYNGEE. CDR3 size: 13 residues. The V end lost 0 bases, the J end lost 4 bases, and 7 bases lay between the germline ends. This sample's time point: week 23, last vaccination. Vaccine doses each comprised 300 ug of mutant IDH1 20-mer peptide, with topical imiquimod. To note about this clone: Its matching antigen is unknown.

Libraries were prepared by immunoSEQ multiplex PCR; TCRdb keeps only in-frame clonotypes and omits some of them. The table lists approximately 37,000 clones, roughly 80% of them singletons. The chain has TRBV9 and TRBJ1-1; D is uncertain. This sample comprised PBMCs, obtained from a glioma patient whose treatment included an IDH1 peptide vaccine. The receptor was isolated from a man aged 50 to 60 with glioma. In DNA form, the CDR3 reads TGTGCCAGCAGCGTAGCTTCGGGCACTGAAGCTTTCTTT. This gives the protein CASSVASGTEAFF.